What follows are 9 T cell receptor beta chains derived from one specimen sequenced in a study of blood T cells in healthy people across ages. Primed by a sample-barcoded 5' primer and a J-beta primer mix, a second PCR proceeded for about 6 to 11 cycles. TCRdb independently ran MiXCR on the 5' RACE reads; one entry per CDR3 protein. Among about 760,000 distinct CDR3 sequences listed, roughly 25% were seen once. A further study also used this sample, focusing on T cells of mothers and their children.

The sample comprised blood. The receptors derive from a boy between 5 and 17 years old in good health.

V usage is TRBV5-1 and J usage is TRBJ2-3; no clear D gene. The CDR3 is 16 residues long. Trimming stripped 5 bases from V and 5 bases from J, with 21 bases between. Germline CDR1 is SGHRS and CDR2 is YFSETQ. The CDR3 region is CASRSHVAERQDTQYF. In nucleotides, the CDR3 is TGCGCCAGCAGATCTCACGTGGCAGAGAGGCAAGATACGCAGTATTTT.

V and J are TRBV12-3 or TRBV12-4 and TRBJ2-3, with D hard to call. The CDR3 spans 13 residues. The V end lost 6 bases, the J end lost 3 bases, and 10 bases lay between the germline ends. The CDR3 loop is CASRFGSTDTQYF. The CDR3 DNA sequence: TGTGCCAGCAGATTCGGGTCTACAGATACGCAGTATTTT.

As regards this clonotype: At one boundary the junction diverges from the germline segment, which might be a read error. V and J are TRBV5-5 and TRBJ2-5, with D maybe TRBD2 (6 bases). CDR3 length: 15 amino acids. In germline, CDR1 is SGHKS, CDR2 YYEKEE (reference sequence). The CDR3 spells CASSWVGGFQETPYF. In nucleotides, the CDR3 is TGTGCCAGCAGCTGGGTGGGGGGATTCCAAGAGACCCCGTACTTC.

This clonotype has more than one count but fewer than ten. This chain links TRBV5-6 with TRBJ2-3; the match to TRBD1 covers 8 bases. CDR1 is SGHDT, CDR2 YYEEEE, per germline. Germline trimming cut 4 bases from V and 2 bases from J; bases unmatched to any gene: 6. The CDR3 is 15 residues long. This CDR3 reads CASSPLDRDTDTQYF. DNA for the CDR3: TGTGCCAGCAGCCCCTTGGACAGGGACACAGATACGCAGTATTTT. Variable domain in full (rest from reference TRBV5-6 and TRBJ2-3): DAGVTQSPTHLIKTRGQQVTLRCSPKSGHDTVSWYQQALGQGPQFIFQYYEEEERQRGNFPDRFSGHQFPNYSSELNVNALLLGDSALYLCASSPLDRDTDTQYFGPGTRLTVL.

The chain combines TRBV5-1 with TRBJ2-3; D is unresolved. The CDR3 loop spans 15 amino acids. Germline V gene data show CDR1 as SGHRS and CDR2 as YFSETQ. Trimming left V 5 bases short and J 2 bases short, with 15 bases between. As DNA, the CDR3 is TGCGCCAGCAGGGATCAAAATGGGCCCACAGATACGCAGTATTTT. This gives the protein CASRDQNGPTDTQYF. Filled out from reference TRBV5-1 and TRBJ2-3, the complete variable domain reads KAGVTQTPRYLIKTRGQQVTLSCSPISGHRSVSWYQQTPGQGLQFLFEYFSETQRNKGNFPGRFSGRQFSNSRSEMNVSTLELGDSALYLCASRDQNGPTDTQYFGPGTRLTVL.

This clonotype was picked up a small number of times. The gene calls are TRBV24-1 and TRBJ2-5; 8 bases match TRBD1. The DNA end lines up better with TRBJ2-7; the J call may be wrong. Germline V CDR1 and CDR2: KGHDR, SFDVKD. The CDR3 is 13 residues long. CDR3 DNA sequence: TGTGCCACCTCCGCCGACAGGGGTTACGAGCAGTACTTC. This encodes CATSADRGYEQYF.

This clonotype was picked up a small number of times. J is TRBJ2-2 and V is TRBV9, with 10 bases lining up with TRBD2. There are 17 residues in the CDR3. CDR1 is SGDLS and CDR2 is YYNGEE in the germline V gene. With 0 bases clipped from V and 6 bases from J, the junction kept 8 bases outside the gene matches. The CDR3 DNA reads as TGTGCCAGCAGCGTAGGGGCTACTCTAGCGGGAGCCGGGGAGCTGTTTTTT. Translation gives CASSVGATLAGAGELFF.

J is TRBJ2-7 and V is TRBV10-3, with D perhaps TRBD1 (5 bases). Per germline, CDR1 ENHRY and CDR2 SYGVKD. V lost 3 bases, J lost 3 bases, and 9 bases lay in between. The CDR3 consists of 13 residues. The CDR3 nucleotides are TGTGCCATCAGTGAAGGGGATATCTACGAGCAGTACTTC. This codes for CAISEGDIYEQYF.

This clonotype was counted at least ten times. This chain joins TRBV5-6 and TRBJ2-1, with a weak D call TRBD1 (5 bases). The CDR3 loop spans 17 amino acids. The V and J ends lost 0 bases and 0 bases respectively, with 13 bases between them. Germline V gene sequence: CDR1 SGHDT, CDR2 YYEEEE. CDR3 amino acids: CASSLAGRVSSYNEQFF. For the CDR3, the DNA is TGTGCCAGCAGCTTGGCGGGCAGGGTGAGCTCCTACAATGAGCAGTTCTTC.